These T cell receptor beta chains were read from a single sample in a study of breast tumors, draining lymph nodes, adjacent tissues. A single record per CDR3 protein comes from TCRdb applying MiXCR to the multiplex PCR reads. The data show tens of thousands of distinct CDR3 sequences, about 41% seen once. Sequencing was performed on breast tumor tissue. The receptors come from a female donor with breast cancer. Some clones in this sample may be carry-over from other donors' samples. Each CDR3 is given with its conserved first and last residue. A D gene is named only where the DNA matches it firmly. The size field is filled for only some rows; it gives once, few, many or a size class.

clone_size,d_call,v_call,j_call,cdr3_nt,cdr3_aa
.,TRBD1,TRBV12-3/TRBV12-4,TRBJ1-5,TGTGCCAGCAGCCGGGGACAGGGTAGTAGCAATCAGCCCCAGCATTTT,CASSRGQGSSNQPQHF
many,TRBD2,TRBV7-2,TRBJ2-4,TGTGCCAGCAGCTTTAGGACCCCATCTAGCGGGGGTGGGGCCAAAAACATTCAGTACTTC,CASSFRTPSSGGGAKNIQYF
.,.,TRBV6-5,TRBJ2-5,TGTGCCTCACGTGCGGGGCAAGAGACCCAGTACTTC,CASRAGQETQYF
many,TRBD2,TRBV7-2,TRBJ2-7,TGTGCCAGCAGCTTAAAAGGACTAGCGGCGTCCTACGAGCAGTACTTC,CASSLKGLAASYEQYF
once,.,TRBV7-8,TRBJ2-7,TGTGTCAGCAGCTTCGAACCTTACTACGAGCAGTACTGG,CVSSFEPYYEQYW
.,.,TRBV5-8,TRBJ1-5,TGTGCCAGCAGCTTGGGCAGAAAGGGCAATCAGCCCCAGCATTTT,CASSLGRKGNQPQHF
.,.,TRBV5-6,TRBJ2-7,TGTGCCAGCAGCTCACCCAGGGCGTTCTACGAGCAGTACTTC,CASSSPRAFYEQYF
.,TRBD1,TRBV10-2,TRBJ1-4,TGCGCCAGCGCCGTCGACAGGGTTAATGAAAAACTGTTTTTT,CASAVDRVNEKLFF
.,TRBD1,TRBV4-3,TRBJ2-2,TGCGCCAGCAGCCAAGCGGCAGGGGGCGCGAACACCGGGGAGCTGTTTTTT,CASSQAAGGANTGELFF
many,TRBD1,TRBV7-9,TRBJ1-4,TGTGCCAGCAGCGCCGACAGGGTGGGGGGTGAAAAACTGTTTTTT,CASSADRVGGEKLFF
.,.,TRBV6-2/TRBV6-3,TRBJ1-2,TGTGCCAGCAGTTACAACAACCCCAACTATGGCTACACCTTC,CASSYNNPNYGYTF
.,.,TRBV15,TRBJ1-1,TGTGCCACCTCCCAGGGGTCGAACACTGAAGCTTTCTTT,CATSQGSNTEAFF
many,.,TRBV11-2,TRBJ2-1,TGTGCCAGCAGCCCATCCCCCCCGCTAGGATGGGAGCAGTTCTTC,CASSPSPPLGWEQFF
.,.,TRBV7-6,TRBJ2-5,TGTGCCAGCAGCTCTGCCCAGGGGCTCCAAGAGACCCAGTACTTC,CASSSAQGLQETQYF
.,.,TRBV2,TRBJ1-5,TGTGCCAGCAATCTCGGGTCGATTCAGCCCCAGCATTTT,CASNLGSIQPQHF
medium-sized,.,TRBV11-2,TRBJ2-3,TGTGCCAGCACCGGAGCCGGAGATACGCAGTATTTT,CASTGAGDTQYF
.,.,TRBV20-1,TRBJ2-2,TGCAGTGCTAGAGATGGTTACGGAGGGCGCACCGGGGAGCTGTTTTTT,CSARDGYGGRTGELFF
.,TRBD1,TRBV5-1,TRBJ2-7,TGCGCCAGCAGCCTGATAGGGACAGGTAGCTACGAGCAGTACTTC,CASSLIGTGSYEQYF
few,TRBD2,TRBV6-5,TRBJ2-7,TGTGCCAGCAGTTACGGACTAGTTCGGGGCGAGCAGTACTTC,CASSYGLVRGEQYF
.,.,TRBV6-5,TRBJ2-7,TGTGCCAGCAGTTCCCTAGCCTCCGGATCCTACGAGCAGTACTTC,CASSSLASGSYEQYF
many,.,TRBV4-3,TRBJ2-7,TGCGCCAGCAGCCAAGATTACGCGGTGGGCTCCTACGAGCAGTACTTC,CASSQDYAVGSYEQYF
many,.,TRBV29-1,TRBJ1-2,TGCAGCGTGGACCCGACCGGGATCGGCTATGGCTACACCTTC,CSVDPTGIGYGYTF
.,.,TRBV25-1,TRBJ1-6,TGTTCCATCAGACTCTTCGTGGATTCACCCATACACTTT,CSIRLFVDSPIHF
.,.,TRBV5-5,TRBJ2-3,TGTGCCAGCAGCTTCCGGGGGCGGAGGACAGATACGCAGTATTTT,CASSFRGRRTDTQYF
.,TRBD2,TRBV11-1,TRBJ2-2,TGTGCCAGCAGCCGGGCTAGCGGGGGGGCGAACACCGGGGAGCTGTTTTTT,CASSRASGGANTGELFF
.,.,TRBV29-1,TRBJ2-5,TGCAGCGTTGCTTCAGGGGTTGAGGAGACCCAGTACTTC,CSVASGVEETQYF
medium-sized,TRBD2,TRBV5-1,TRBJ2-2,TGCGCCAGCAGCCCGGGACTAGCGGTTAACACCGGGGAGCTGTTTTTT,CASSPGLAVNTGELFF
.,.,TRBV18,TRBJ1-2,TGTGCCAGCTCACTGCAGCCAGAGAGGGGCTACACCTTC,CASSLQPERGYTF
.,.,TRBV25-1,TRBJ1-1,TGTGCCAGCAGTGAGAGGGCTTCGAACACTGAAGCTTTCTTT,CASSERASNTEAFF
medium-sized,TRBD1,TRBV15,TRBJ2-6,TGTGCCACCAGCGGGTATGGGACAGGGCACTCTGGGGCCAACGTCCTGACTTTC,CATSGYGTGHSGANVLTF
.,.,TRBV25-1,TRBJ1-2,TGTGCCAGCAGTGCAGTATGGGGCGGCTACACCTTC,CASSAVWGGYTF
many,TRBD1,TRBV18,TRBJ2-7,TGTGCCAGCACCAAGACAGGGCCGCCCTACGAGCAGTACTTC,CASTKTGPPYEQYF
few,.,TRBV29-1,TRBJ1-2,TGCAGCGTTGGTGACAGTAGGCGCTACACCTTC,CSVGDSRRYTF
.,TRBD1,TRBV6-1,TRBJ2-3,TGTGCCAGCAGGAGAGGACAGGGACAGGGTACAGATACGCAGTATTTT,CASRRGQGQGTDTQYF